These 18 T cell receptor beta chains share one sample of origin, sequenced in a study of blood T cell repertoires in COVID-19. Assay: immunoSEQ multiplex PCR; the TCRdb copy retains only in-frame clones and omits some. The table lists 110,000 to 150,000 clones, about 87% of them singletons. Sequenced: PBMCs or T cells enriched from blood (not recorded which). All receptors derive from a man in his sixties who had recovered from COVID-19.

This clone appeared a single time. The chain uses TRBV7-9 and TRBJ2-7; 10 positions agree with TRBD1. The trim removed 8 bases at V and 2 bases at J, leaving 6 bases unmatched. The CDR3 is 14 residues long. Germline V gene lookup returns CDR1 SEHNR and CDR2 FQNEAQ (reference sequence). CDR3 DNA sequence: TGTGCCAGCTCCTCGGGGACAGGGGCCTACGAGCAGTACTTC. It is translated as CASSSGTGAYEQYF.

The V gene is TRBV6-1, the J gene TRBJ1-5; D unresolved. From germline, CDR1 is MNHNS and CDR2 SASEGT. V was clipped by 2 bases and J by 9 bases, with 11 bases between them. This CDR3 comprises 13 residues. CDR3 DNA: TGTGCCAGCAGTGAAACGGGAACGTGGCCCCAGCATTTT. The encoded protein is CASSETGTWPQHF.

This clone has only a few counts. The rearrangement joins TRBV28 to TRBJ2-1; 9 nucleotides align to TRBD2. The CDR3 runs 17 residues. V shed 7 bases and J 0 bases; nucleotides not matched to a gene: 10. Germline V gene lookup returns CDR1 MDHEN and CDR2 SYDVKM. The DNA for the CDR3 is TGTGCCAGCAAGGAGACTAGCGGCCATAGCTCCTACAATGAGCAGTTCTTC. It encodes CASKETSGHSSYNEQFF. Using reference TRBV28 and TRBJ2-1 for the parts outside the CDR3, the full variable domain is DVKVTQSSRYLVKRTGEKVFLECVQDMDHENMFWYRQDPGLGLRLIYFSYDVKMKEKGDIPEGYSVSREKKERFSLILESASTNQTSMYLCASKETSGHSSYNEQFFGPGTRLTVL.

The DNA for the CDR3 is TGTGCCAGCAGCCAAGCTGGGATAGCGGGGCGCCCTAGCACAGATACGCAGTATTTT. Translated, it gives CASSQAGIAGRPSTDTQYF. The rearrangement uses TRBV3-1 (or the pseudogene TRBV3-2) and TRBJ2-3, with 8 positions matching TRBD2. The length of the CDR3 is 19 residues. Germline trimming cut 1 base from V and 0 bases from J; bases unmatched to any gene: 12. Germline lookup yields CDR1 LGHDT and CDR2 YNNKEL (reference sequence).

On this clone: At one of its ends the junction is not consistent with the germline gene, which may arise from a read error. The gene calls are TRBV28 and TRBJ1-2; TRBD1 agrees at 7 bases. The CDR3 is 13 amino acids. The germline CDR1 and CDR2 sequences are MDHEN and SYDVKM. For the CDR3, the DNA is TGTGCCAGCACCTCAGTCCCGGGGACAGTTCCCTTCTTC. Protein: CASTSVPGTVPFF.

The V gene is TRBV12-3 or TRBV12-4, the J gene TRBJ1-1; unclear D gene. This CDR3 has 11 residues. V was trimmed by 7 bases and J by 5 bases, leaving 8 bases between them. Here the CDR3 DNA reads TGTGCCAGCACCTCGAGGACTGAAGCTTTCTTT. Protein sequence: CASTSRTEAFF.

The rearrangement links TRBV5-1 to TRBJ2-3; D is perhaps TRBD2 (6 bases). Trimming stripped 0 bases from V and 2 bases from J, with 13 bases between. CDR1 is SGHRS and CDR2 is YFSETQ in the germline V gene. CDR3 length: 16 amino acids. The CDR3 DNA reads TGCGCCAGCAGCTTGGAGGGGCAGGGACTCACAGATACGCAGTATTTT. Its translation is CASSLEGQGLTDTQYF.

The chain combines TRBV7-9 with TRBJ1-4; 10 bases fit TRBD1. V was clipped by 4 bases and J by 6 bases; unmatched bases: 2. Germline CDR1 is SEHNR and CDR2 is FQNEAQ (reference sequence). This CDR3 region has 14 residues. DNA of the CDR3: TGTGCCAGCAGCTCCGGGACAGGGGATGAAAAACTGTTTTTT. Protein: CASSSGTGDEKLFF.

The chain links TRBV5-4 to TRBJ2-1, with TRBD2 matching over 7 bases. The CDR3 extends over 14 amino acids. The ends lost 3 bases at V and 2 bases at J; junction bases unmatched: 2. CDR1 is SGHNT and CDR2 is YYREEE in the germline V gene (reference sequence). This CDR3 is CASSSSGAYNEQFF. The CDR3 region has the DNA TGTGCCAGCAGCTCGAGCGGGGCCTACAATGAGCAGTTCTTC.

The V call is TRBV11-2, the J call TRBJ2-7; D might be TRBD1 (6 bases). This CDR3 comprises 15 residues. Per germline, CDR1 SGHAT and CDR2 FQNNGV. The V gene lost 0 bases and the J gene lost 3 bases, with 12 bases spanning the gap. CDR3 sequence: CASSLEGTQIYEQYF. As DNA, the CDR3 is TGTGCCAGCAGCTTAGAGGGGACACAAATCTACGAGCAGTACTTC.

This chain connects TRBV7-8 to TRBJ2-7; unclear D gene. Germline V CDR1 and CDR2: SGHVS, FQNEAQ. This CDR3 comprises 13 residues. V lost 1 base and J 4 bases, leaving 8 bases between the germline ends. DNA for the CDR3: TGTGCCAGCAGCTTAGGGATCGGGTACGAGCAGTACTTC. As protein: CASSLGIGYEQYF.

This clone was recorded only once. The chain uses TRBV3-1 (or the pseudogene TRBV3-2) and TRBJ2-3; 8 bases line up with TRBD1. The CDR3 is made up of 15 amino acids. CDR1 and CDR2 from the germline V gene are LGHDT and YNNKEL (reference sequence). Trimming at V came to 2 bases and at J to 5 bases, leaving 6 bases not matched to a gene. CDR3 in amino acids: CASSQIGQGEDTQYF. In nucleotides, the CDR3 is TGTGCCAGCAGCCAAATTGGACAGGGTGAAGATACGCAGTATTTT.

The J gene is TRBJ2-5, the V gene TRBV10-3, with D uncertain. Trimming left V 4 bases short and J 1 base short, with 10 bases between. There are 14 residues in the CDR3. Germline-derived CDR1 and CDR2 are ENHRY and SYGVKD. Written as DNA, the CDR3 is TGTGCCATCAGTGGCAGCGAACTCCAAGAGACCCAGTACTTC. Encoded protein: CAISGSELQETQYF.

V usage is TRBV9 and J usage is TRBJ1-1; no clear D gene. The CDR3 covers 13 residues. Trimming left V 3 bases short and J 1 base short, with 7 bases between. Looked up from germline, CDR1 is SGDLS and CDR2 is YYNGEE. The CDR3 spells CASSAHPNTEAFF. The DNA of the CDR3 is TGTGCCAGCAGCGCACACCCGAACACTGAAGCTTTCTTT. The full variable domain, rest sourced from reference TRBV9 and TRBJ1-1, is DSGVTQTPKHLITATGQRVTLRCSPRSGDLSVYWYQQSLDQGLQFLIQYYNGEERAKGNILERFSAQQFPDLHSELNLSSLELGDSALYFCASSAHPNTEAFFGQGTRLTVV.

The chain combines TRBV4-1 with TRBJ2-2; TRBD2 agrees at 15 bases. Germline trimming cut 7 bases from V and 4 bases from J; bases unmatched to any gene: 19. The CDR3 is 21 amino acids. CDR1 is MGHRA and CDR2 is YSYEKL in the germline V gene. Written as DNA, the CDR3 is TGCGCCAGCAACCCAAGATATGGGACTAGCGGGAGGAGGGCGGGCACCGGGGAGCTGTTTTTT. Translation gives CASNPRYGTSGRRAGTGELFF.

The CDR3 DNA reads as TGCGCCAGCAGCGTAGACAGGGGGTTGACAGATACGCAGTATTTT. This gives the protein CASSVDRGLTDTQYF. The chain is built from TRBV5-1 and TRBJ2-3, with 9 bases that match TRBD1. Germline CDR1 and CDR2: SGHRS and YFSETQ. The CDR3 consists of 15 residues. The trim removed 4 bases at V and 3 bases at J, leaving 6 bases unmatched.

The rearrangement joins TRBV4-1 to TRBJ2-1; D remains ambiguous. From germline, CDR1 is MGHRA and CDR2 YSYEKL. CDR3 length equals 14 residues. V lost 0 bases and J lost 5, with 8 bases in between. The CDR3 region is CASSQERWDNEQFF. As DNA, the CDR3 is TGCGCCAGCAGCCAAGAGAGGTGGGACAATGAGCAGTTCTTC.

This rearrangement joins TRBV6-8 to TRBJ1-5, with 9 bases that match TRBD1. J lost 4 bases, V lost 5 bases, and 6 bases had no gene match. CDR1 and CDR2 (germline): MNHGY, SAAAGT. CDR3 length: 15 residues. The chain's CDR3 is CASSPWTGENQPQHF. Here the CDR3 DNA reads TGTGCCAGCAGTCCGTGGACAGGGGAAAATCAGCCCCAGCATTTT.